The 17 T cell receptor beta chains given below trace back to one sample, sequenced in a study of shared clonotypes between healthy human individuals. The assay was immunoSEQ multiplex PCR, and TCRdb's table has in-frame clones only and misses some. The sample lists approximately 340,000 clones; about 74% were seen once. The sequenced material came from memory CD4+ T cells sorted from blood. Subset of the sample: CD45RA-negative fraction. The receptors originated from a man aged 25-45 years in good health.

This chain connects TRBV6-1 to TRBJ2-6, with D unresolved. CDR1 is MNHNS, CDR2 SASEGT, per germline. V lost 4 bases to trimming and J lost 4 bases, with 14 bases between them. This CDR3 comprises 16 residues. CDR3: CASSALTLTGANVLTF. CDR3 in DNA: TGTGCCAGCAGTGCTCTAACCCTTACCGGGGCCAACGTCCTGACTTTC.

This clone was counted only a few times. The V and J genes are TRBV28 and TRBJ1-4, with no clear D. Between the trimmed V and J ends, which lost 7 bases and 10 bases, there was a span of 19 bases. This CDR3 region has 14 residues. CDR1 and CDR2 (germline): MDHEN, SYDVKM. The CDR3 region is CASNSMGGMRKLFF. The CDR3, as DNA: TGTGCCAGCAACTCGATGGGAGGGATGAGAAAACTGTTTTTT.

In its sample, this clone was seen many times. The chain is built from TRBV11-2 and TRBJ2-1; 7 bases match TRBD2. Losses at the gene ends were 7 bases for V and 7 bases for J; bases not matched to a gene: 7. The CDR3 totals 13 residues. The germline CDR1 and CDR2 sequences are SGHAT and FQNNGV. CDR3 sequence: CASNLGGLNEQFF. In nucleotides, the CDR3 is TGTGCCAGCAACTTGGGGGGACTAAATGAGCAGTTCTTC.

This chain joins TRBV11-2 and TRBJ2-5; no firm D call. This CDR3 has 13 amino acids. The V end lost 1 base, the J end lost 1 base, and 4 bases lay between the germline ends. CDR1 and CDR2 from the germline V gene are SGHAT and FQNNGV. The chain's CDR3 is CASSLVAQETQYF. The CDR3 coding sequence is TGTGCCAGCAGCTTAGTCGCCCAAGAGACCCAGTACTTC. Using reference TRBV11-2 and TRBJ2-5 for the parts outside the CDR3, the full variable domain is EAGVAQSPRYKIIEKRQSVAFWCNPISGHATLYWYQQILGQGPKLLIQFQNNGVVDDSQLPKDRFSAERLKGVDSTLKIQPAKLEDSAVYLCASSLVAQETQYFGPGTRLLVL.

This CDR3 reads CASSTASGSTGELFF. The CDR3 region has the DNA TGCGCCAGCAGTACGGCTAGCGGGAGCACCGGGGAGCTGTTTTTT. The V call is TRBV5-1, the J call TRBJ2-2, with 10 bases fitting TRBD2. Germline CDR1 SGHRS, CDR2 YFSETQ. This CDR3 region has 15 residues. With V trimmed by 5 bases and J by 4 bases, 5 bases remained unmatched.

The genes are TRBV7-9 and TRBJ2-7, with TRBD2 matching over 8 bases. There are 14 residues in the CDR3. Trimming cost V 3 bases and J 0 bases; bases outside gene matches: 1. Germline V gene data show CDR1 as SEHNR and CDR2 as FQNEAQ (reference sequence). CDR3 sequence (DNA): TGTGCCAGCAGCTTGGGGACTAGCTCCTACGAGCAGTACTTC. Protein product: CASSLGTSSYEQYF.

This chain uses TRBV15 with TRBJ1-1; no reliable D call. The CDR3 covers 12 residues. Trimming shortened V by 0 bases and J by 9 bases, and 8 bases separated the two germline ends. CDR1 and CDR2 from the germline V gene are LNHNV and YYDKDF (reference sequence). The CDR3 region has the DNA TGTGCCACCAGCAGAGAAGTGGGGAAAGCTTTCTTT. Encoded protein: CATSREVGKAFF.

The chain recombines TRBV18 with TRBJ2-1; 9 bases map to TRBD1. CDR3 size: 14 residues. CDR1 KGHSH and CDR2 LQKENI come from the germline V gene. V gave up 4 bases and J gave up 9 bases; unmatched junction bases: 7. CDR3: CASSRKGQGVEQFF. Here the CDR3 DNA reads TGTGCCAGCTCACGTAAGGGACAGGGAGTTGAGCAGTTCTTC. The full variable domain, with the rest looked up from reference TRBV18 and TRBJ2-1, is NAGVMQNPRHLVRRRGQEARLRCSPMKGHSHVYWYRQLPEEGLKFMVYLQKENIIDESGMPKERFSAEFPKEGPSILRIQQVVRGDSAAYFCASSRKGQGVEQFFGPGTRLTVL.

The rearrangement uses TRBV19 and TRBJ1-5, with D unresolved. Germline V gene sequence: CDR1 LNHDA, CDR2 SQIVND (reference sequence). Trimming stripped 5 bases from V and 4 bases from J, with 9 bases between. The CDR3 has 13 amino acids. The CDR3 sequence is CASSRTENQPQHF. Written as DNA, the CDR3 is TGTGCCAGTAGTCGTACAGAGAATCAGCCCCAGCATTTT.

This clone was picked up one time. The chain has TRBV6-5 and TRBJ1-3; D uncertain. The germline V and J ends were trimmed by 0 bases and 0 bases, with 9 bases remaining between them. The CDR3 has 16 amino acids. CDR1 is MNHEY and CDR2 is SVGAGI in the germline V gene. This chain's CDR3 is CASSYSSVSSGNTIYF. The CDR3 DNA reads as TGTGCCAGCAGTTACTCATCCGTAAGCTCTGGAAACACCATATATTTT.

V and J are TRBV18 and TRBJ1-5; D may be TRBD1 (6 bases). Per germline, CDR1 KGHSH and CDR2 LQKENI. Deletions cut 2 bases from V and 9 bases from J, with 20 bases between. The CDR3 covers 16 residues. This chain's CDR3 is CASSPEARGPIGPQHF. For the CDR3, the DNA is TGTGCCAGCTCACCAGAGGCCCGGGGGCCGATAGGGCCCCAGCATTTT.

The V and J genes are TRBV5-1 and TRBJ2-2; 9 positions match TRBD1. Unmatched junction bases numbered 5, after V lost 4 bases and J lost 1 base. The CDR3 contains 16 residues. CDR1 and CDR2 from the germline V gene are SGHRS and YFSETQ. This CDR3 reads CASSETGQGNTGELFF. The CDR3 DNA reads TGCGCCAGCAGCGAAACGGGACAGGGGAACACCGGGGAGCTGTTTTTT.

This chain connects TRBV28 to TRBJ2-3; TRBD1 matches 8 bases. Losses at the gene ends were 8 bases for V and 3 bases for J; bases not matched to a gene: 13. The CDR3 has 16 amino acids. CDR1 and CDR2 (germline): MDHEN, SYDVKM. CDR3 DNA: TGTGCCAGCGCAATCGACCTGGGACAGGTAACAGATACGCAGTATTTT. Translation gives CASAIDLGQVTDTQYF.

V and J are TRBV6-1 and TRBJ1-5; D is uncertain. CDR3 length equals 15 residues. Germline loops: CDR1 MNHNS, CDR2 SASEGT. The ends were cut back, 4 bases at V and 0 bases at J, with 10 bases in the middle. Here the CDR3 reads CASSAEGYSNQPQHF. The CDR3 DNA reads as TGTGCCAGCAGTGCGGAGGGTTATAGCAATCAGCCCCAGCATTTT.

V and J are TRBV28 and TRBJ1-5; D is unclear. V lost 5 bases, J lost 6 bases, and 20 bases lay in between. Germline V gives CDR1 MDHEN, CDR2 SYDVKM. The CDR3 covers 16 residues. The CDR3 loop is CASSPPPGSEGQPQHF. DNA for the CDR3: TGTGCCAGCAGTCCGCCACCGGGCTCCGAGGGTCAGCCCCAGCATTTT.

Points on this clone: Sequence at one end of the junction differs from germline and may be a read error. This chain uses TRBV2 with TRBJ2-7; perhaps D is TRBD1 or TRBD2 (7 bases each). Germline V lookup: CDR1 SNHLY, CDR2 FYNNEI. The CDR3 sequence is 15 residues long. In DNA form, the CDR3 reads TGTGCCAGCAGGGAAGCGACAGGGAGGGTAGGAGAGCAGTACTTC. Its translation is CASREATGRVGEQYF.

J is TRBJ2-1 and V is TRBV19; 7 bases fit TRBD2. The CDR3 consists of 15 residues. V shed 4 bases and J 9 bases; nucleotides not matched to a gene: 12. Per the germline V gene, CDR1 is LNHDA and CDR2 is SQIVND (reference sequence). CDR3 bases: TGTGCCAGTAGTACAGCCACTCTAAGCGGGACTGAGCAGTTCTTC. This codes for CASSTATLSGTEQFF.